The sample holds one count of the clone carrying this T cell receptor (beta chain). Germline lookup yields CDR1 ENHRY and CDR2 SYGVKD. With V trimmed by 2 bases and J by 7 bases, 6 bases remained unmatched. There are 16 residues in the CDR3. The sample originates from a study of shared clonotypes between healthy human individuals. Sequencing was performed with immunoSEQ multiplex PCR; in TCRdb, only in-frame clones are kept and a portion is missing. The sample records roughly 2.5 million clones, around 94% being singletons. This sequence was found in a man younger than 35 in good health. The chain joins TRBV10-3 to TRBJ2-1, with 12 bases that match TRBD2. The sequenced sample was naive CD4+ T cells sorted from blood. Subset in this sample: CD45RA+ positively selected. CDR3: CAISEASGRAINEQFF. The CDR3 DNA follows: TGTGCCATCAGTGAGGCTAGCGGGAGGGCCATAAATGAGCAGTTCTTC.